This T cell receptor (beta chain) appears in the sequencing data of a study of OX40 agonist ivuxolimab in advanced cancers. Across the study: Ivuxolimab is a fully human IgG2 antibody that activates OX40 (CD134).

A word on this clone: Its matching antigen is unknown.

Produced via immunoSEQ multiplex PCR; TCRdb's table is partial and in-frame only. The sample carries about 58,000 clones, approximately 87% recorded once. This CDR3 is 15 amino acids long. Germline-derived CDR1 and CDR2 are MNHEY and SVGAGI. The V gene lost 2 bases and the J gene lost 0 bases, with 8 bases spanning the gap. Study observations and caveats: Both CD4+ and CD8+ T cell populations in blood had undergone clonal expansion by week 6 at 0.1 to 3.0 mg/kg. Mean expanded clone counts were higher in CD8+ than CD4+ T cells.

The V and J genes are TRBV6-5 and TRBJ2-4; D is ambiguous. This TCR was sampled from an adult with an advanced solid tumor such as melanoma, head and neck, liver or kidney cancer. The sample here was CD4+ or CD8+ T cells sorted from blood, taken in a trial of the OX40 agonist ivuxolimab. In DNA, the CDR3 is TGTGCCAGCAGTTACCGCCAGACAGCCAAAAACATTCAGTACTTC. Translating it yields CASSYRQTAKNIQYF.